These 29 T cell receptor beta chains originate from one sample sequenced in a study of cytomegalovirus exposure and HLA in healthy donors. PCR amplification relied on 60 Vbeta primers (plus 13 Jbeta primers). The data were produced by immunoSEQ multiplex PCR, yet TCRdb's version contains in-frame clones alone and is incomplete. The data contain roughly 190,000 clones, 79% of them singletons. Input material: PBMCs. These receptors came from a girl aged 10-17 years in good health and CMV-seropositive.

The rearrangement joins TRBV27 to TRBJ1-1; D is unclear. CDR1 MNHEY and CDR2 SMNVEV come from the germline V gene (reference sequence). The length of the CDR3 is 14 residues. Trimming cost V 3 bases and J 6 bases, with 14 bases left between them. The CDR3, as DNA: TGTGCCAGCAGTTTCCAACCGGGTCGCCCTGAAGCTTTCTTT. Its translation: CASSFQPGRPEAFF.

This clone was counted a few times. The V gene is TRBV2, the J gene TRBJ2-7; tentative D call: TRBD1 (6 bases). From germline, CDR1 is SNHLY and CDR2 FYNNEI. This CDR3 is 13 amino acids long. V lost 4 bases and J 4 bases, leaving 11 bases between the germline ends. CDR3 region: CASSAGAGYEQYF. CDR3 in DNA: TGTGCCAGCAGTGCAGGGGCGGGTTACGAGCAGTACTTC.

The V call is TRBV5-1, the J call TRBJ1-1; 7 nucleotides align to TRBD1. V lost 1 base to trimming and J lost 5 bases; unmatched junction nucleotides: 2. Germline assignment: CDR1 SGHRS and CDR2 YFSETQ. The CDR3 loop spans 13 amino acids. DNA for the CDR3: TGCGCCAGCAGCTTGACAGGGGAAACTGAAGCTTTCTTT. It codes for CASSLTGETEAFF.

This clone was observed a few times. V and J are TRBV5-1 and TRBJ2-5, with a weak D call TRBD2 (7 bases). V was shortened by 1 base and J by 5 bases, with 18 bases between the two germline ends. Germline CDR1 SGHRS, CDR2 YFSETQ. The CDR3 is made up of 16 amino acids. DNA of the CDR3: TGCGCCAGCAGCTTGTTTGGCGGGGGCCTCCGGGAGACCCAGTACTTC. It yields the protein CASSLFGGGLRETQYF. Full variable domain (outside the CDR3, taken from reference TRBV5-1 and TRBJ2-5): KAGVTQTPRYLIKTRGQQVTLSCSPISGHRSVSWYQQTPGQGLQFLFEYFSETQRNKGNFPGRFSGRQFSNSRSEMNVSTLELGDSALYLCASSLFGGGLRETQYFGPGTRLLVL.

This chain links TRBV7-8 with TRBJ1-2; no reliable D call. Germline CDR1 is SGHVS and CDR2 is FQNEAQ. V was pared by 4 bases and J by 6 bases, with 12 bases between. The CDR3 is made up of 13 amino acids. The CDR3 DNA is TGTGCCAGCAGCTCCGGGAGTGTGGATGGCTACACCTTC. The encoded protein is CASSSGSVDGYTF.

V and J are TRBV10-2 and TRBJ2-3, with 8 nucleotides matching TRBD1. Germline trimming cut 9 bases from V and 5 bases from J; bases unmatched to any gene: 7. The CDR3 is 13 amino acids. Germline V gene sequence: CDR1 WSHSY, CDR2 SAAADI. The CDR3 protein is CARAGGMEDTQYF. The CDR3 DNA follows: TGCGCCAGGGCAGGGGGCATGGAAGATACGCAGTATTTT.

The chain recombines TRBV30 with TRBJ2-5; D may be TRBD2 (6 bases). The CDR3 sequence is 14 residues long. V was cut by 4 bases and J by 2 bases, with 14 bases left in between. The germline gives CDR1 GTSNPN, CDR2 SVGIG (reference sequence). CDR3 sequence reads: CAWNLAGKQETQYF. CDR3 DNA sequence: TGTGCCTGGAATTTGGCGGGGAAACAAGAGACCCAGTACTTC.

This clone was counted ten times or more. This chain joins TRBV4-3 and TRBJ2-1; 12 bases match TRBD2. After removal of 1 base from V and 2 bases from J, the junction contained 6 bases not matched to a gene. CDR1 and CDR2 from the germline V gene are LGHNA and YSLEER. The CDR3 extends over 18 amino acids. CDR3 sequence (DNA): TGCGCCAGCAGCCAAGGGACTAGCGGGGTAGATGCCTACAATGAGCAGTTCTTC. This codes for CASSQGTSGVDAYNEQFF.

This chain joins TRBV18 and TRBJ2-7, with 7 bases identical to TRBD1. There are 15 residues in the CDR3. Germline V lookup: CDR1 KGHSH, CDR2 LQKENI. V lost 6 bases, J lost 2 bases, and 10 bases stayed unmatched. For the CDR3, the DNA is TGTGCCAGCTCCACAGGGGCAGCGAACCCCTACGAGCAGTACTTC. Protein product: CASSTGAANPYEQYF. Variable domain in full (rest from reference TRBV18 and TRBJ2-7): NAGVMQNPRHLVRRRGQEARLRCSPMKGHSHVYWYRQLPEEGLKFMVYLQKENIIDESGMPKERFSAEFPKEGPSILRIQQVVRGDSAAYFCASSTGAANPYEQYFGPGTRLTVT.

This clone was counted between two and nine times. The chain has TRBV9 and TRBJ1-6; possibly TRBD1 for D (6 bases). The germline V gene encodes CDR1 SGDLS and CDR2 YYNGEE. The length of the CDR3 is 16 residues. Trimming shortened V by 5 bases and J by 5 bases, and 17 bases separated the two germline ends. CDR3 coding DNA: TGTGCCAGCAGACAAACACAGGGATCAGATAATTCACCCCTCCACTTT. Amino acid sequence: CASRQTQGSDNSPLHF.

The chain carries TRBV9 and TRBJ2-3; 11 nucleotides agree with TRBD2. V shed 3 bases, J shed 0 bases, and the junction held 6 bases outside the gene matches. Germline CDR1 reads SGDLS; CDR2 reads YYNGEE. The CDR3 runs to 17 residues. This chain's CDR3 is CASSELAGAFSTDTQYF. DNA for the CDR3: TGTGCCAGCAGCGAACTAGCGGGGGCCTTTAGCACAGATACGCAGTATTTT.

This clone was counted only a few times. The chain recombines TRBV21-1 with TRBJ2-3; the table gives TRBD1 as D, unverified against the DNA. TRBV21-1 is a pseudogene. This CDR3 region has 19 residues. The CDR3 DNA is TGTGCCAGCAGCTACACCCCCCGGGGAACAGGGAATTTTGGAGATACGCAGTATTTT. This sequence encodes CASSYTPRGTGNFGDTQYF.

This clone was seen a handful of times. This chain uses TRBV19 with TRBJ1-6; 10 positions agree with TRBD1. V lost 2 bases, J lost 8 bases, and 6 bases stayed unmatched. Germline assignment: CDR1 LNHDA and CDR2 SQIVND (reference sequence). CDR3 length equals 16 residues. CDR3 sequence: CASSIRQGAADSPLHF. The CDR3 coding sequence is TGTGCCAGTAGTATACGACAGGGGGCTGCGGATTCACCCCTCCACTTT.

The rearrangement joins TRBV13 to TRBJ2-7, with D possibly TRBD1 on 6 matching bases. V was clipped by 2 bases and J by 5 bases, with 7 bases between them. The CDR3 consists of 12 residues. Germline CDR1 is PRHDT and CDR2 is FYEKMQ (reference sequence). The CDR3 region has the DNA TGTGCCAGCAGCTTAAGGGGGAACGAGCAGTACTTC. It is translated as CASSLRGNEQYF.

The CDR3 sequence is CASSEAEVQRGGLETQYF. CDR3 nucleotide sequence: TGTGCCAGCAGTGAAGCGGAGGTACAGCGGGGGGGCTTGGAGACCCAGTACTTC. The V and J genes are TRBV6-1 and TRBJ2-5, with 10 bases matching TRBD2. The V and J ends lost 0 bases and 5 bases, in that order; junction bases with no gene match: 12. The germline V gene encodes CDR1 MNHNS and CDR2 SASEGT. The CDR3 consists of 18 residues.

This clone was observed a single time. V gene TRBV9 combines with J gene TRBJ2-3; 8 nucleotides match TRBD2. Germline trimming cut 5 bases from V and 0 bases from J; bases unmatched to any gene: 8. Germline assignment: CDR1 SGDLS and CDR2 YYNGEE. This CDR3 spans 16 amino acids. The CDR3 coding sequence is TGTGCCAGCAGTTCTAACAGCGGGGGAAGCACAGATACGCAGTATTTT. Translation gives CASSSNSGGSTDTQYF.

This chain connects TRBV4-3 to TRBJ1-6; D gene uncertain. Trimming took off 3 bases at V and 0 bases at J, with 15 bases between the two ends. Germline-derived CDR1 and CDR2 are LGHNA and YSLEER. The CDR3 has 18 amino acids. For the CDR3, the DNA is TGCGCCAGCAGCCAGAGGAATGCGGGAGGCTCCTATAATTCACCCCTCCACTTT. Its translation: CASSQRNAGGSYNSPLHF.

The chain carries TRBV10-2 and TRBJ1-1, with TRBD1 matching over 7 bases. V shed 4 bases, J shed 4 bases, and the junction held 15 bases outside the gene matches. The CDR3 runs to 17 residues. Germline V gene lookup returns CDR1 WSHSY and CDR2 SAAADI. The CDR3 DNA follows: TGCGCCAGCAGTGGGGGACAGTGGACGACGTGGGGCACTGAAGCTTTCTTT. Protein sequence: CASSGGQWTTWGTEAFF.

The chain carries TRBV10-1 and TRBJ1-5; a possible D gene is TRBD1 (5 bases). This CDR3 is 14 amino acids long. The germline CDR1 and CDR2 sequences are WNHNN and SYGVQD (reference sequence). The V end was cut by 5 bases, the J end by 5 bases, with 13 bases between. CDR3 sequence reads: CASSRDTGYQPQHF. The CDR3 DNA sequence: TGCGCCAGCAGTAGGGATACAGGCTATCAGCCCCAGCATTTT.

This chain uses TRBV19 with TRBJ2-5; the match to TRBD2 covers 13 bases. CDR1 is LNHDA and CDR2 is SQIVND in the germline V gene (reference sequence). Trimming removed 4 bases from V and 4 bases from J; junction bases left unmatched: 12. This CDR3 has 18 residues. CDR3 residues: CASSTNGLAGEYRETQYF. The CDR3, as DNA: TGTGCCAGTAGTACTAATGGACTAGCGGGGGAATATCGAGAGACCCAGTACTTC.

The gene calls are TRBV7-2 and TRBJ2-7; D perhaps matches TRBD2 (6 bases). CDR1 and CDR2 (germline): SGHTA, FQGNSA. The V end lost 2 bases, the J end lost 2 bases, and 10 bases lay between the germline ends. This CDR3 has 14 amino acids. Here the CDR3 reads CASSLRRGAYEQYF. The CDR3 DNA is TGTGCCAGCAGCTTAAGGAGGGGAGCCTACGAGCAGTACTTC.

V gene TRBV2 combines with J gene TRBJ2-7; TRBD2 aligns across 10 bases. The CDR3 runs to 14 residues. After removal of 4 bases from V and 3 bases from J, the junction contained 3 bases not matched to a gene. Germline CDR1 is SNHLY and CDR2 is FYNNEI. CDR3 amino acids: CASSGLAGNYEQYF. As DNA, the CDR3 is TGTGCCAGCAGTGGACTAGCGGGCAACTACGAGCAGTACTTC.

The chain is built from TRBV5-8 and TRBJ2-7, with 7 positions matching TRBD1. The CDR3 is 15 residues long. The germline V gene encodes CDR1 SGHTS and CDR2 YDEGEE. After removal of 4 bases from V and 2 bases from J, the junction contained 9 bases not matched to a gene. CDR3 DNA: TGTGCCAGCAGCCGTCAGGACAGGAATACCTACGAGCAGTACTTC. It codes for CASSRQDRNTYEQYF.

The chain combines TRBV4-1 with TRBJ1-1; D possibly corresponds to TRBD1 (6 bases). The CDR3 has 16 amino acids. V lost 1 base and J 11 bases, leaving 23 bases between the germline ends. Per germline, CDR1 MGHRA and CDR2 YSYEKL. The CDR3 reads CASSQGPQKTGRWAFF. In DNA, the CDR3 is TGCGCCAGCAGCCAAGGCCCTCAGAAAACAGGGCGTTGGGCTTTCTTT.

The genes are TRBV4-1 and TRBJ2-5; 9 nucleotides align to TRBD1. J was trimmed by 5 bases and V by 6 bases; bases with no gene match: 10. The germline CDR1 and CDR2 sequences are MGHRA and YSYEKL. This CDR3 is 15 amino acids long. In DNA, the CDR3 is TGCGCCAGCAGTCGAACAGGGGGCACTGGGGAGACCCAGTACTTC. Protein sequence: CASSRTGGTGETQYF.

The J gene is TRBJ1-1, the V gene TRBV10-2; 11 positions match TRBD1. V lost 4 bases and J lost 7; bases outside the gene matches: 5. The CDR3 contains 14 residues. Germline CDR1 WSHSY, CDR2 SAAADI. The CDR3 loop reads CASSGDRGIIEAFF. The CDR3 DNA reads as TGCGCCAGCAGTGGGGACAGGGGGATTATTGAAGCTTTCTTT.

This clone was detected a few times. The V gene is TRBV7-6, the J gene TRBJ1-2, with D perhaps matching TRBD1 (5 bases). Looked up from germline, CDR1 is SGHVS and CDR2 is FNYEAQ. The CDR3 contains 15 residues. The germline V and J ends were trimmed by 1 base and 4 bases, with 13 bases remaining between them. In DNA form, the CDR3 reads TGTGCCAGCAGCTTAGATGAAGGGGTAGGCTATGGCTACACCTTC. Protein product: CASSLDEGVGYGYTF. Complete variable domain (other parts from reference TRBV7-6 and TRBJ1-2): GAGVSQSPRYKVTKRGQDVALRCDPISGHVSLYWYRQALGQGPEFLTYFNYEAQQDKSGLPNDRFSAERPEGSISTLTIQRTEQRDSAMYRCASSLDEGVGYGYTFGSGTRLTVV.

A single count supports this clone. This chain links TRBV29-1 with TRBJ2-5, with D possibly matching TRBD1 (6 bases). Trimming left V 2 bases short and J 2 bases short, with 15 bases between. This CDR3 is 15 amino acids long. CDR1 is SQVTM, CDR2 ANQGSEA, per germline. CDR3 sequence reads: CSVEWTLRGQETQYF. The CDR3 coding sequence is TGCAGCGTTGAATGGACCCTGAGGGGGCAAGAGACCCAGTACTTC.

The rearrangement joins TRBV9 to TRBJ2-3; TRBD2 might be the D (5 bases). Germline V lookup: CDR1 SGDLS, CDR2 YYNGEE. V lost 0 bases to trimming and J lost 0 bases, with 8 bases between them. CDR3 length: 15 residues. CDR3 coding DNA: TGTGCCAGCAGCGTAGTGGCGGGTAGCACAGATACGCAGTATTTT. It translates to CASSVVAGSTDTQYF.